This TCR beta chain derives from a study of sequential checkpoint blockade in melanoma. Overall study results and limits: Mutational load did not correlate with tumor T-cell fraction or clonality.

Only in-frame clones appear in the TCRdb table, and some are missing; sequencing was by immunoSEQ multiplex PCR. The sample yields more than 10,000 clones, more than 25% seen once. Sample treatment: randomized to nivolumab then ipilimumab (arm A) or the reverse (arm B). The CDR3 has 14 amino acids. The V and J ends lost 4 bases and 5 bases respectively, with 9 bases between them. Looked up from germline, CDR1 is SGHNT and CDR2 is YENEEA. This clone was recorded a few times. Its cognate antigen is unknown. The chain links TRBV11-3 to TRBJ1-6; perhaps TRBD1 as D (5 bases). Sequencing was performed on tumor tissue (inferred from file names), taken from a patient given nivolumab and ipilimumab in sequence. The receptor was derived from a human donor with melanoma. CDR3 sequence: CASSSGFNNSPLHF. In DNA, the CDR3 is TGTGCCAGCAGCTCAGGGTTCAATAATTCACCCCTCCACTTT.